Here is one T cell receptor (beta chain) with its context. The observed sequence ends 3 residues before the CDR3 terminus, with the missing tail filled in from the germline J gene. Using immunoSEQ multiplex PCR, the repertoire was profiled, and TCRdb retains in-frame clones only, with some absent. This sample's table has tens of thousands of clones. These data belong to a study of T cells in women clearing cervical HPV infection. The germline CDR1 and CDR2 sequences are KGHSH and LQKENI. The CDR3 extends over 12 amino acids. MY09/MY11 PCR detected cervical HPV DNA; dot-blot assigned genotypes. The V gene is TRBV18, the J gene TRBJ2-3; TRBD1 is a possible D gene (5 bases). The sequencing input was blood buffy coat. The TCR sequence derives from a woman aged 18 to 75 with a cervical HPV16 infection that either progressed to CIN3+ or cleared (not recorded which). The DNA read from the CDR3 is TGTGCCAGCTCACCACCACAGGAGACG. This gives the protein CASSPPQET. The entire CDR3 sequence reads CASSPPQETQYF.